The 16 T cell receptor beta chains below come from one sample, sequenced in a study of blood T cell repertoires in COVID-19. Sequencing was performed with immunoSEQ multiplex PCR; in TCRdb, only in-frame clones are kept and a portion is missing. The data show around 290,000 clones, about nine tenths seen once. Input material: PBMCs or T cells enriched from blood (not recorded which). These receptors were obtained from a woman younger than 45 who had recovered from COVID-19.

The CDR3 region has the DNA TGTGCCAGCAGCCAAGAGGGCAGGGGGCAAGGCTACACCTTC. It is translated as CASSQEGRGQGYTF. The chain couples TRBV3-1 (or the pseudogene TRBV3-2) to TRBJ1-2; 8 bases map to TRBD1. The CDR3 totals 14 residues. V shed 0 bases, J shed 8 bases, and the junction held 5 bases outside the gene matches. Germline CDR1 is LGHDT and CDR2 is YNNKEL (reference sequence).

This clone was observed a single time. This chain links TRBV6-4 with TRBJ1-5; possible D gene TRBD1, 6 bases. Germline V gene lookup returns CDR1 MRHNA and CDR2 SNTAGT. V was cut by 7 bases and J by 1 base, with 17 bases left in between. This CDR3 has 16 residues. The CDR3 nucleotides are TGTGCCAGCAAAGCTCGGGACATACCAAGCAATCAGCCCCAGCATTTT. This sequence encodes CASKARDIPSNQPQHF.

J is TRBJ2-5 and V is TRBV10-3; 7 bases align to TRBD1. This CDR3 is built from 14 residues. Per germline, CDR1 ENHRY and CDR2 SYGVKD. V shed 4 bases, J shed 2 bases, and the junction held 4 bases outside the gene matches. CDR3 sequence reads: CAISAGRGQETQYF. The CDR3 nucleotides read TGTGCCATCAGTGCGGGCAGGGGGCAAGAGACCCAGTACTTC.

The chain combines TRBV6-2 or TRBV6-3 with TRBJ2-1; 8 bases are a match to TRBD2. The junction had 19 bases not matched to a gene; V was cut back by 3 bases and J by 3 bases. Germline values: CDR1 MNHEY, CDR2 SVGEGT. The CDR3 runs to 20 residues. The CDR3 sequence is CASSYQAQISGTLYYNEQFF. The CDR3 region has the DNA TGTGCCAGCAGTTATCAGGCACAAATTAGCGGGACCCTATACTACAATGAGCAGTTCTTC.

A single count supports this clone. The chain employs TRBV6-4 and TRBJ2-1; maybe TRBD2 (5 bases). Germline CDR1 MRHNA, CDR2 SNTAGT. This CDR3 region has 14 residues. Between the trimmed V and J ends, which lost 4 bases and 5 bases, there was a span of 12 bases. In DNA, the CDR3 is TGTGCCAGCAGTGTTAGCGAGGTGAACAATGAGCAGTTCTTC. This gives the protein CASSVSEVNNEQFF.

This chain joins TRBV27 and TRBJ1-2; TRBD1 matches at 8 bases. CDR3 size: 13 residues. Germline V CDR1 and CDR2: MNHEY, SMNVEV (reference sequence). Trimming at V came to 6 bases and at J to 6 bases, leaving 6 bases not matched to a gene. The CDR3 is CASSQRTGNGYTF. Written as DNA, the CDR3 is TGTGCCAGCAGCCAGAGGACAGGGAATGGCTACACCTTC.

V and J are TRBV19 and TRBJ1-2, with TRBD1 identical over 7 bases. J was trimmed by 0 bases and V by 6 bases; bases with no gene match: 13. This CDR3 comprises 17 residues. CDR1 is LNHDA, CDR2 SQIVND, per germline (reference sequence). The chain's CDR3 is CASRDTGRGKSNYGYTF. CDR3 coding DNA: TGTGCCAGTAGGGATACGGGCAGGGGGAAATCTAACTATGGCTACACCTTC.

The chain joins TRBV19 to TRBJ1-6; 7 bases are shared with TRBD1. CDR3 length: 15 residues. V shed 3 bases, J shed 7 bases, and the junction held 6 bases outside the gene matches. Germline CDR1 LNHDA, CDR2 SQIVND (reference sequence). The CDR3, as DNA: TGTGCCAGTAGTATGGGGACAGTAAACAATTCACCCCTCCACTTT. This sequence encodes CASSMGTVNNSPLHF.

This chain joins TRBV11-2 and TRBJ2-5; D might be TRBD2 (6 bases). The CDR3 has 17 residues. CDR1 and CDR2 from the germline V gene are SGHAT and FQNNGV. The ends were cut back, 1 base at V and 1 base at J, with 16 bases in the middle. The CDR3 region has the DNA TGTGCCAGCAGCTTAGTGGGCAGGGTAGCGGCCCAAGAGACCCAGTACTTC. The encoded protein is CASSLVGRVAAQETQYF.

DNA for the CDR3: TGCGCCAGCAGCCAAGTAAAATTAGGGGAATTTAGCGGGAGGAGCAATGAGCAGTTCTTC. Protein sequence: CASSQVKLGEFSGRSNEQFF. The V and J genes are TRBV4-1 and TRBJ2-1; 10 nucleotides match TRBD2. The CDR3 runs 20 residues. The germline V gene has CDR1 MGHRA and CDR2 YSYEKL. V was pared by 1 base and J by 6 bases, with 18 bases of the junction left unmatched.

This clone turned up a few times. DNA of the CDR3: TGCGCCAGCAGCGCGGACAGTCCTGAAGCTTTCTTT. It yields the protein CASSADSPEAFF. The gene calls are TRBV5-1 and TRBJ1-1, with D perhaps matching TRBD1 (6 bases). The CDR3 sequence is 12 residues long. The germline V gene encodes CDR1 SGHRS and CDR2 YFSETQ. V lost 4 bases, J lost 6 bases, and 10 bases lay in between.

The chain couples TRBV4-1 to TRBJ1-4; no reliable D call. Germline-derived CDR1 and CDR2 are MGHRA and YSYEKL. The CDR3 runs 15 residues. Between the trimmed V and J ends, which lost 0 bases and 8 bases, there was a span of 13 bases. Written as DNA, the CDR3 is TGCGCCAGCAGCCAAGACAGCGGCCCAGAGGAAAAACTGTTTTTT. This encodes CASSQDSGPEEKLFF.

The chain carries TRBV27 and TRBJ1-1; weak D call: TRBD1 (6 bases). The CDR3 extends over 15 amino acids. Looked up from germline, CDR1 is MNHEY and CDR2 is SMNVEV (reference sequence). The V end lost 5 bases, the J end lost 0 bases, and 13 bases lay between the germline ends. The CDR3 DNA reads as TGTGCCAGCAGTCGACCGGACAGCTTGAACACTGAAGCTTTCTTT. This translates into CASSRPDSLNTEAFF.

Here the CDR3 DNA reads TGTGCCAGCAGCGTAGAGGGGGGGACCTACGAGCAGTACTTC. This gives the protein CASSVEGGTYEQYF. V gene TRBV9 combines with J gene TRBJ2-7; D possibly corresponds to TRBD2 (7 bases). Germline CDR1 is SGDLS and CDR2 is YYNGEE. Trimming removed 0 bases from V and 2 bases from J, with 9 bases in between. The CDR3 has 14 amino acids. Together with reference TRBV9 and TRBJ2-7, the CDR3 gives the full variable domain: DSGVTQTPKHLITATGQRVTLRCSPRSGDLSVYWYQQSLDQGLQFLIQYYNGEERAKGNILERFSAQQFPDLHSELNLSSLELGDSALYFCASSVEGGTYEQYFGPGTRLTVT.

The chain combines TRBV5-1 with TRBJ1-3; D call uncertain. This CDR3 region has 14 residues. Trimming removed 0 bases at V and 0 bases at J, with 4 bases between. The germline CDR1 and CDR2 sequences are SGHRS and YFSETQ. The CDR3 DNA is TGCGCCAGCAGCTTGGGACTCTCTGGAAACACCATATATTTT. Its protein is CASSLGLSGNTIYF. The whole variable domain, filled in from reference TRBV5-1 and TRBJ1-3, reads KAGVTQTPRYLIKTRGQQVTLSCSPISGHRSVSWYQQTPGQGLQFLFEYFSETQRNKGNFPGRFSGRQFSNSRSEMNVSTLELGDSALYLCASSLGLSGNTIYFGEGSWLTVV.

The chain links TRBV7-2 to TRBJ1-1; maybe TRBD1 (5 bases). V lost 5 bases and J lost 1, with 17 bases in between. Germline V gene data show CDR1 as SGHTA and CDR2 as FQGNSA. The CDR3 loop spans 16 amino acids. CDR3 nucleotide sequence: TGTGCCAGCAGCGTCGGGACTTCTTGGACGAACACTGAAGCTTTCTTT. It is translated as CASSVGTSWTNTEAFF.